One and the same sample provided the 5 T cell receptor beta chains below, sequenced in a study of blood T cells in healthy people across ages. Primers used in a second PCR of roughly 6 to 12 cycles were a sample-barcoded 5' primer and a J-beta primer mix. TCRdb redid the calling of the 5' RACE reads with MiXCR, one entry per CDR3 protein. The table lists fewer than 2 million distinct CDR3 sequences, about two fifths of them singletons. Sequenced material: blood. The receptors shown here come from a human donor in good health.

This clonotype was seen only a few times. CDR3 sequence (DNA): TGTGCCAGCAGTCCCCTCGGCTTTGTCCAGGGAGACTCCTACAATGAGCAGTTCTTC. Its protein is CASSPLGFVQGDSYNEQFF. The rearrangement links TRBV6-2 or TRBV6-3 to TRBJ2-1; D is perhaps TRBD1 or TRBD2 (5 bases each). Trimming left V 5 bases short and J 0 bases short, with 23 bases between. Per the germline V gene, CDR1 is MNHEY and CDR2 is SVGEGT. This CDR3 is built from 19 residues.

About this clonotype: One end of the junction is discordant with germline, which a read error may explain. The V gene is TRBV4-1, the J gene TRBJ2-2; D is possibly TRBD2 (7 bases). There are 17 residues in the CDR3. From germline, CDR1 is MGHRA and CDR2 YSYEKL. This chain's CDR3 is CASGQLPGGSSTGELFF. The CDR3 DNA reads as TGCGCCAGCGGCCAACTCCCGGGGGGCAGTAGCACCGGGGAGCTGTTTTTT.

This clonotype occurred a few times. The rearrangement links TRBV12-3 or TRBV12-4 to TRBJ2-1; a weak D match, TRBD2 (7 bases). CDR3 length equals 15 residues. Trimming cost V 5 bases and J 8 bases, with 19 bases left between them. The CDR3 DNA follows: TGTGCCAGCAGTCCGCGGGGGCCCACCTCGGATGAGCAGTTCTTC. Its protein product is CASSPRGPTSDEQFF.

The rearrangement links TRBV9 to TRBJ2-7; TRBD2 agrees at 7 bases. V dropped 0 bases and J dropped 3; count of bases not matched to a gene: 9. The V gene's germline CDR1 is SGDLS and CDR2 YYNGEE. This CDR3 is built from 16 residues. DNA for the CDR3: TGTGCCAGCAGCGTAGATGGGGGGGACTTTGGCTACGAGCAGTACTTC. Translated: CASSVDGGDFGYEQYF.

The chain uses TRBV4-2 and TRBJ2-7, with 7 bases matching TRBD1. The V gene end was trimmed by 0 bases and the J gene end by 1 base; junction bases not matched to a gene: 6. Germline CDR1 and CDR2: LGHNA and YNFKEQ. The CDR3 spans 16 residues. This CDR3 reads CASSQEGTVISYEQYF. In nucleotides, the CDR3 is TGTGCCAGCAGCCAAGAGGGGACAGTTATTTCCTACGAGCAGTACTTC.